Described below is a single T cell receptor (beta chain) sequence and its context. The data belong to a study of technical replicates of blood from several donors. Clones were read by immunoSEQ multiplex PCR, and TCRdb kept only the in-frame ones, dropping some. The sample consists of under 95,000 clones, roughly 94% of them appearing once. In germline, CDR1 is LNHDA, CDR2 SQIVND (reference sequence). V shed 7 bases and J 2 bases; nucleotides not matched to a gene: 16. The CDR3 covers 17 residues. What was sequenced was T cells isolated from PBMCs. This rearrangement joins TRBV19 to TRBJ1-2; 7 bases align to TRBD1. This clonotype was obtained from a human donor in good health. CDR3 in DNA: TGTGCCAGTACCTCCTCGGACAGGAAGGAGTGGAACTATGGCTACACCTTC. It encodes CASTSSDRKEWNYGYTF.